Reported below is one TCR beta chain. The entry originates in a study of blood T cell repertoires in COVID-19. Looking at the study overall: COVID-19 samples, acute and convalescent, were from the United States, Italy and Spain. T cells, B-cell-depleted T cells, or PBMCs provided the cDNA or gDNA that served as material.

V gave up 0 bases and J gave up 1 base; unmatched junction bases: 1. The germline V gene encodes CDR1 SGHTA and CDR2 FQGTGA. The CDR3 runs to 15 residues. Original handling: By means of reference gene primer amplification, nucleated cell counts were estimated. TCRdb's copy holds only in-frame clones and misses some; the assay was immunoSEQ multiplex PCR. The V and J calls and clone size come from that table; D and trimming were worked out from the DNA. The table has roughly 200,000 clones, over 80% seen once. The age range of participants was about 18 to 89 years, with residence in around 22 US areas.

What was sequenced was PBMCs or T cells enriched from blood (not recorded which). This TCR was recovered from a man between 18 and 35 years old with acute COVID-19. The chain recombines TRBV7-3 with TRBJ2-3, with TRBD1 identical over 7 bases. The CDR3 loop is CASSLTGQGTDTQYF. The CDR3 DNA reads as TGTGCCAGCAGCTTAACTGGACAGGGCACAGATACGCAGTATTTT.